The entry below describes one TCR beta chain. This CDR3 is built from 14 residues. CDR1 is LNHDA, CDR2 SQIVND, per germline (reference sequence). V dropped 3 bases and J dropped 9 bases, with 17 bases sitting between them. TCRdb reprocessed the 5' RACE reads with MiXCR, giving one entry per CDR3 protein. Here the sample spans roughly 80,000 distinct CDR3 sequences, about 10% being singletons. This specimen comes from a study of early T cells in non-severe SARS-CoV-2 infection. The sample here was whole blood, taken at baseline. The V and J genes are TRBV19 and TRBJ2-5; no reliable D call. The TCR comes from an adult who was a healthcare worker with PCR-confirmed SARS-CoV-2 infection or an uninfected control (not recorded which). The CDR3 is CASSMFSGLMAQYF. CDR3 bases: TGTGCCAGTAGTATGTTCTCCGGCCTGATGGCCCAGTACTTC.